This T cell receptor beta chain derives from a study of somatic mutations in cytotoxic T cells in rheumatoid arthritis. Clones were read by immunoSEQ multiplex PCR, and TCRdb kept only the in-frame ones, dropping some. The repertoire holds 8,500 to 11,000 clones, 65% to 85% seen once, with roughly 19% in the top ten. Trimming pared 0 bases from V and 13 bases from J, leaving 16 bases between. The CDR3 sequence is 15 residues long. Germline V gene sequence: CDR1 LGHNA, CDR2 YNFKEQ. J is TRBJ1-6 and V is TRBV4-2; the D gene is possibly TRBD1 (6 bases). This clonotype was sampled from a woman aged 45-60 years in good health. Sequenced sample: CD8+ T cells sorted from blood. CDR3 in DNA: TGTGCCAGCAGCCAAGAGAACAGGGTTTTGGGTCCCCTCCACTTT. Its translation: CASSQENRVLGPLHF.